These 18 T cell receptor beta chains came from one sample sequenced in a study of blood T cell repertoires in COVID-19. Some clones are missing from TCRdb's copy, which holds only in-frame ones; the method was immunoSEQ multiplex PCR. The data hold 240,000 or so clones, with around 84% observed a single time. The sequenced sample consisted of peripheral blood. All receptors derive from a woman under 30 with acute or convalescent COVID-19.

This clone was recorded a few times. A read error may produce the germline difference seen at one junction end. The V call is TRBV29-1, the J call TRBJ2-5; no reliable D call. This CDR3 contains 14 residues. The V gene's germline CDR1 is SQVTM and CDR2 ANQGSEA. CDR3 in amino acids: CSVEASSWQEAQYF. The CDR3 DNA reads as TGCAGCGTTGAGGCCTCCTCATGGCAAGAGGCCCAGTACTTC.

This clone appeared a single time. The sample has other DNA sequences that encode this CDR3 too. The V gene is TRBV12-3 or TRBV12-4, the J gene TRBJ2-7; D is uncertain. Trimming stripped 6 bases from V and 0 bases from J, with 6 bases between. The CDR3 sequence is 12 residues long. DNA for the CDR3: TGTGCCAGCAGCCCGAGCTCCTACGAGCAGTACTTC. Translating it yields CASSPSSYEQYF.

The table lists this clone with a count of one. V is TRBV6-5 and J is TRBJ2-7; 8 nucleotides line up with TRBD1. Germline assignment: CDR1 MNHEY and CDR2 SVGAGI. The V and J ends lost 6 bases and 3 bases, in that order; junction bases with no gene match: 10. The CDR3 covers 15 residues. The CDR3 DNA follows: TGTGCCAGCAGCCCCGGACAGGGTTCCATCTACGAGCAGTACTTC. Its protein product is CASSPGQGSIYEQYF.

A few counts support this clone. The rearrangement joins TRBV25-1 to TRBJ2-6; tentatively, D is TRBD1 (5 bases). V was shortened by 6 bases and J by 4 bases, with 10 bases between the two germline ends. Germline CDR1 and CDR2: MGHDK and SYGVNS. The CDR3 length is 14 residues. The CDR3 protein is CASSDSSGANVLTF. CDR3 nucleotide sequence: TGTGCCAGCAGCGACAGTTCAGGGGCCAACGTCCTGACTTTC.

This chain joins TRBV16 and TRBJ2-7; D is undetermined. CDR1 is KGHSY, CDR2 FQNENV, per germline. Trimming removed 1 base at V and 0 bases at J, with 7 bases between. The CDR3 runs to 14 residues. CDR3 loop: CASSQYLSSYEQYF. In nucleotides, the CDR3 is TGTGCCAGCAGCCAATATCTGTCCTCCTACGAGCAGTACTTC.

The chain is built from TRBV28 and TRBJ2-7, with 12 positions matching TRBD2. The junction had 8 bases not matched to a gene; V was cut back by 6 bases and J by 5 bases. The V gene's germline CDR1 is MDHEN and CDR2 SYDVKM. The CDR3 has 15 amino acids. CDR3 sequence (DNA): TGTGCCAGCAGAGTTACTAGCGGGAGGCTCCACGAGCAGTACTTC. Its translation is CASRVTSGRLHEQYF.

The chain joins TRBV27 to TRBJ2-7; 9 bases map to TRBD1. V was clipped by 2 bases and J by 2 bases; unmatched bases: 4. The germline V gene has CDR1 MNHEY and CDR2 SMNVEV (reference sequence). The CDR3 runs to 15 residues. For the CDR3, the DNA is TGTGCCAGCAGTTTAGGGGGACAGGGTGCCTACGAGCAGTACTTC. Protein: CASSLGGQGAYEQYF.

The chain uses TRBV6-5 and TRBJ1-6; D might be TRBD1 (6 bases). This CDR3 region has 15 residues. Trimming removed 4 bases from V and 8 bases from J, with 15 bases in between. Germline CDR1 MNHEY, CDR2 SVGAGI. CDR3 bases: TGTGCCAGCAGTTTCATACAGGGTAGAGATTCACCCCTCCACTTT. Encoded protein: CASSFIQGRDSPLHF.

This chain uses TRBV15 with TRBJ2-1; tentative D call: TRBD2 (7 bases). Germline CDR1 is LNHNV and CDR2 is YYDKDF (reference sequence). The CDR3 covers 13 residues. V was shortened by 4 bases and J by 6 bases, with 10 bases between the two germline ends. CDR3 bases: TGTGCCACCAGCATGAGGGGGGGCAATGAGCAGTTCTTC. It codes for CATSMRGGNEQFF.

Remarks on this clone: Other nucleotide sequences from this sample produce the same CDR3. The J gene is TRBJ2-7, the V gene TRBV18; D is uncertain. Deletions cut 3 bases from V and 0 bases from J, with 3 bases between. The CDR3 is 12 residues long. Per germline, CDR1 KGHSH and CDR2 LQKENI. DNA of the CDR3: TGTGCCAGCTCACCCAGCTCCTACGAGCAGTACTTC. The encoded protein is CASSPSSYEQYF.

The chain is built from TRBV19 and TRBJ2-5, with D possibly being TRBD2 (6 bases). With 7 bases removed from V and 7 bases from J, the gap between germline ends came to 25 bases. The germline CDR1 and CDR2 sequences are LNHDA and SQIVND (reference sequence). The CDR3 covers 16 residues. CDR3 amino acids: CASTPGEDYRVRTQYF. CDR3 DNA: TGTGCCAGTACCCCGGGTGAGGACTACCGCGTGCGGACCCAGTACTTC. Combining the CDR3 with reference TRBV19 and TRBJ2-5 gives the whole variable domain DGGITQSPKYLFRKEGQNVTLSCEQNLNHDAMYWYRQDPGQGLRLIYYSQIVNDFQKGDIAEGYSVSREKKESFPLTVTSAQKNPTAFYLCASTPGEDYRVRTQYFGPGTRLLVL.

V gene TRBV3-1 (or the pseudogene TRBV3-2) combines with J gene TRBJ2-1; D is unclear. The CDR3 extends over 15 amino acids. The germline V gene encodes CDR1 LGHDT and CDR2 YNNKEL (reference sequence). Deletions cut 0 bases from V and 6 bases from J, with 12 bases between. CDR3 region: CASSQDRTGRNEQFF. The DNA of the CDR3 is TGTGCCAGCAGCCAAGATCGTACTGGGCGCAATGAGCAGTTCTTC.

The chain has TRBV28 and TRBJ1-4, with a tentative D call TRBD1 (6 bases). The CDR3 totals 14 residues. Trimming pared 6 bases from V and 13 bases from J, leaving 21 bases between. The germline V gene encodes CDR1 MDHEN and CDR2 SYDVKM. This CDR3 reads CASSLSGGEGILFF. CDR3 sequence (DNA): TGTGCCAGCAGCCTCAGTGGGGGCGAGGGGATACTGTTTTTT. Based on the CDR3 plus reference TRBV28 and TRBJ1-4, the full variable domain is DVKVTQSSRYLVKRTGEKVFLECVQDMDHENMFWYRQDPGLGLRLIYFSYDVKMKEKGDIPEGYSVSREKKERFSLILESASTNQTSMYLCASSLSGGEGILFFGSGTQLSVL.

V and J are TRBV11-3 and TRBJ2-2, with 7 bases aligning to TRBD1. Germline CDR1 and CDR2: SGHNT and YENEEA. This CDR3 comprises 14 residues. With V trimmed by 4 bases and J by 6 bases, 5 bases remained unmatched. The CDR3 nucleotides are TGTGCCAGCAGCTCGACAGGGTGGGCCGGGGAGCTGTTTTTT. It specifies CASSSTGWAGELFF.

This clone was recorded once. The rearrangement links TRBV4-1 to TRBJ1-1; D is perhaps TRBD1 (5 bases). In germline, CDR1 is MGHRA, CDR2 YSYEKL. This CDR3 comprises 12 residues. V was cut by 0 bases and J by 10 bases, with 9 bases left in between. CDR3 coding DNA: TGCGCCAGCAGCCAAGACCAGGGTGGAGCTTTCTTT. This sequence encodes CASSQDQGGAFF.

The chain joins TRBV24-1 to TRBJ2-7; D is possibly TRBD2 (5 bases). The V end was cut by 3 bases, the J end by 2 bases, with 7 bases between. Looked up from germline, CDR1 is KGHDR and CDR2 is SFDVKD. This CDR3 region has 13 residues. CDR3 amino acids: CATSDLEAYEQYF. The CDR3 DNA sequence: TGTGCCACCAGTGATCTGGAGGCCTACGAGCAGTACTTC.

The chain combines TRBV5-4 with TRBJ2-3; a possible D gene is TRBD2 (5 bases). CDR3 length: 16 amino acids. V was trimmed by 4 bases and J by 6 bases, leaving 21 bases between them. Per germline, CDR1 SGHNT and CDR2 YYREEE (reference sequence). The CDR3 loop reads CASSGGLGREGDTQYF. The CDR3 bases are TGTGCCAGCAGCGGAGGACTTGGACGCGAAGGGGATACGCAGTATTTT.

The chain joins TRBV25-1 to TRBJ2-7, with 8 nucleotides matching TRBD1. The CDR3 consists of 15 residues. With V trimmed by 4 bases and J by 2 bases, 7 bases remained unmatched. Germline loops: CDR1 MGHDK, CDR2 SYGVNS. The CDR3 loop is CASSVFSGGPYEQYF. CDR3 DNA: TGTGCCAGCAGTGTGTTTTCAGGGGGCCCCTACGAGCAGTACTTC.